This T cell receptor (beta chain) originates from a study of control samples from healthy donors and cancer patients. The table came from immunoSEQ multiplex PCR; TCRdb's copy has only in-frame clones and leaves some out. Of over 80,000 clones in the sample, 79% are singletons; the top ten hold roughly a tenth. This clonotype was sampled from a woman under 40 in good health. The sequencing sample was made of blood.

CDR3 bases: TGTGCCAGCAGTAGACTCTACGAGCAGTACTTC. The encoded protein is CASSRLYEQYF. This chain connects TRBV25-1 to TRBJ2-7; unclear D gene. Germline loops: CDR1 MGHDK, CDR2 SYGVNS. The CDR3 covers 11 residues. The V end lost 5 bases, the J end lost 3 bases, and 5 bases lay between the germline ends.